This TCR beta chain was recovered during a study of T-cell reconstitution after alpha-beta-depleted transplantation in children. Per germline, CDR1 MDHEN and CDR2 SYDVKM. This CDR3 comprises 16 residues. Trimming shortened V by 5 bases and J by 4 bases, and 19 bases separated the two germline ends. Preparing the TCRbeta library involved the use of unique molecular identifiers. TCRdb reprocessed the PCR reads via MiXCR and lists one record per CDR3 protein. The repertoire includes approximately 520,000 distinct CDR3 sequences, roughly 33% of them detected once, and roughly 2.5% sits in the top ten. The chain joins TRBV28 to TRBJ2-3, with TRBD2 as a possible D gene (6 bases). The TCR sequence derives from a human donor who donated a stem cell graft to a child with aplastic anemia. The specimen comprised PBMCs from the stem cell graft donor, sampled from the stem cell graft. In DNA, the CDR3 is TGTGCCAGCAGTCCGCATGGGACGGGAGAGCCAGATACGCAGTATTTT. Protein: CASSPHGTGEPDTQYF.